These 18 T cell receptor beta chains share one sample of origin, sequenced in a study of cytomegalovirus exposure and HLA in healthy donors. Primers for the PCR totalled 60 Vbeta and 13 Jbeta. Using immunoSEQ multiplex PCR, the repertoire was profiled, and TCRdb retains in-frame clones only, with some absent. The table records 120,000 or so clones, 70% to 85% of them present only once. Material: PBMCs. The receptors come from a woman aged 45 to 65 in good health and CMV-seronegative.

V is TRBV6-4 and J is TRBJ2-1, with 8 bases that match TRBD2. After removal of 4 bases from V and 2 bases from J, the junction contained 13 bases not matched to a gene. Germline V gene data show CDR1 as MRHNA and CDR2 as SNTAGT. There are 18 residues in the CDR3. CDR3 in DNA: TGTGCCAGCAGTGCCCTGGGGGCTAGCGGGTCGACCTACAATGAGCAGTTCTTC. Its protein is CASSALGASGSTYNEQFF.

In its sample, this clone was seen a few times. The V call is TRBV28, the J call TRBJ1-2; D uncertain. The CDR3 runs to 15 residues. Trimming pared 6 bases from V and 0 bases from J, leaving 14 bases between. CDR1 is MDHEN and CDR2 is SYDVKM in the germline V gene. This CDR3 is CASRRGGGANYGYTF. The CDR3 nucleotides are TGTGCCAGCAGACGCGGAGGAGGAGCTAACTATGGCTACACCTTC.

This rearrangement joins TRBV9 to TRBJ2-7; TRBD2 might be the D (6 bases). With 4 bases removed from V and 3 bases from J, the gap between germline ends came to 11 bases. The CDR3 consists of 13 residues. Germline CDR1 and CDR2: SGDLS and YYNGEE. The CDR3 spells CASSPWGGYEQYF. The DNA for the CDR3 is TGTGCCAGCAGCCCTTGGGGAGGCTACGAGCAGTACTTC.

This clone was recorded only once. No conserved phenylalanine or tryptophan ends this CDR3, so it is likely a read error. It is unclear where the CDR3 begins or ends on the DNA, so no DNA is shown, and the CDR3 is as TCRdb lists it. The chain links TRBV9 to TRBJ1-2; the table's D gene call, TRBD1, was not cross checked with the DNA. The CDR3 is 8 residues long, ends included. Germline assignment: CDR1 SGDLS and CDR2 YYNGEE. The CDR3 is CASRGQGV.

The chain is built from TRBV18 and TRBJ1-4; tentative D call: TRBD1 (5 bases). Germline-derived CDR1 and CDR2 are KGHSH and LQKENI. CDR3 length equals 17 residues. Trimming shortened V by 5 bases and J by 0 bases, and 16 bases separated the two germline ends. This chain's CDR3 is CASSTDSGRATNEKLFF. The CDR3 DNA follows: TGTGCCAGCTCAACCGATTCAGGGAGGGCAACTAATGAAAAACTGTTTTTT.

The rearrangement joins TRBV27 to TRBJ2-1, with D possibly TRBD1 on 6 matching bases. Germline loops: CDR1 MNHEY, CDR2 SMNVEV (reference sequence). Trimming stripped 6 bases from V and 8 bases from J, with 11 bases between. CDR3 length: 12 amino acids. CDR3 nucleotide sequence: TGTGCCAGCAGCAGGGGTATTGATGAGCAGTTCTTC. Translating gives CASSRGIDEQFF.

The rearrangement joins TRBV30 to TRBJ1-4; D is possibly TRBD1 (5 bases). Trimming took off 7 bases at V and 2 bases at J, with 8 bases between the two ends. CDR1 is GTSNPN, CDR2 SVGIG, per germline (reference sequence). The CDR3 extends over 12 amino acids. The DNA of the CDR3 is TGTGCCTTGACAGTTACTAATGAAAAACTGTTTTTT. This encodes CALTVTNEKLFF. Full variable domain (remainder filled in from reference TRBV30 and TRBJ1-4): SQTIHQWPATLVQPVGSPLSLECTVEGTSNPNLYWYRQAAGRGLQLLFYSVGIGQISSEVPQNLSASRPQDRQFILSSKKLLLSDSGFYLCALTVTNEKLFFGSGTQLSVL.

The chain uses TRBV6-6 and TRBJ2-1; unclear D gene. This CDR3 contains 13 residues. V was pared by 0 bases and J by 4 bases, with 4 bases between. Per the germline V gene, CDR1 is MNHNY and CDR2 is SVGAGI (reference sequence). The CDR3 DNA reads TGTGCCAGCAGTTACTCGAGGTACAATGAGCAGTTCTTC. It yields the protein CASSYSRYNEQFF.

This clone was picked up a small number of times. CDR3 DNA: TGTGCCACCAGCTGGGACAGCTTGAACACTGAAGCTTTCTTT. It is translated as CATSWDSLNTEAFF. The chain uses TRBV10-3 and TRBJ1-1; TRBD1 matches 7 bases. The CDR3 runs to 14 residues. Germline assignment: CDR1 ENHRY and CDR2 SYGVKD. The V and J ends lost 10 bases and 0 bases, in that order; junction bases with no gene match: 8.

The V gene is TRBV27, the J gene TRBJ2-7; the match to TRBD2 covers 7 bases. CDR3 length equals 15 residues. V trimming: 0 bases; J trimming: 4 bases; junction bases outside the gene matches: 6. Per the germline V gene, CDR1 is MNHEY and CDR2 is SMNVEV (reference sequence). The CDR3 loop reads CASSLSGTNKYEQYF. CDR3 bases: TGTGCCAGCAGTTTATCCGGGACTAATAAGTACGAGCAGTACTTC.

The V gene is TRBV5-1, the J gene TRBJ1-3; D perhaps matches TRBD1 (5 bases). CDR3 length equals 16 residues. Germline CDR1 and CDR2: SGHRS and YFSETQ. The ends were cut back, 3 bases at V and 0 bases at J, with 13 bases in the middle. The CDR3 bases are TGCGCCAGCAGCTGGGGGGACTTCTCCTCTGGAAACACCATATATTTT. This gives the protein CASSWGDFSSGNTIYF.

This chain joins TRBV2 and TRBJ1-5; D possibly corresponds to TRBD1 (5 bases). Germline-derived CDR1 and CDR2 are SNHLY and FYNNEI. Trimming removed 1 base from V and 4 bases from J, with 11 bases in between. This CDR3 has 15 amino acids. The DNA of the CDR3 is TGTGCCAGCAGTGAAGAGGAGACAGAGAATCAGCCCCAGCATTTT. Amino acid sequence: CASSEEETENQPQHF.

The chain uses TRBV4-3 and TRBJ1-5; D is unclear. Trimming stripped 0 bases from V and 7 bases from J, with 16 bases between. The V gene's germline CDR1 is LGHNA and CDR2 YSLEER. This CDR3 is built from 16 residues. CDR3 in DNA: TGCGCCAGCAGCCAAGAGTGGCAGATTAAGTGGCAGCCCCAGCATTTT. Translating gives CASSQEWQIKWQPQHF.

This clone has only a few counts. The CDR3 DNA sequence: TGTGCCAGCAGTTACGTAGTTACAGGGGAGCAGTACTTC. This sequence encodes CASSYVVTGEQYF. The chain links TRBV6-5 to TRBJ2-7, with D possibly matching TRBD1 (6 bases). The CDR3 runs 13 residues. Germline CDR1 and CDR2: MNHEY and SVGAGI. V shed 2 bases and J shed 7 bases, with 12 bases lying between them.

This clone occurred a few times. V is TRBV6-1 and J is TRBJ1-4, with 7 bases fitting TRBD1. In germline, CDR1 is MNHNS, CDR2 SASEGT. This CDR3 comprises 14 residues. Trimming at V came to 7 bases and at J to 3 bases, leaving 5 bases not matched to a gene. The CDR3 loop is CASIPGTANEKLFF. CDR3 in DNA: TGTGCCAGCATTCCCGGGACAGCTAATGAAAAACTGTTTTTT.

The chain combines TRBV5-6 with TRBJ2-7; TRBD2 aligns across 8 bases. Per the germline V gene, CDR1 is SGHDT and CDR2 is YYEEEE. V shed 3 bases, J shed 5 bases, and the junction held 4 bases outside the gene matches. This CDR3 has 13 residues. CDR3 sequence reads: CASSSGLADEQYF. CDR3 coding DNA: TGTGCCAGCAGCTCAGGACTAGCAGACGAGCAGTACTTC.

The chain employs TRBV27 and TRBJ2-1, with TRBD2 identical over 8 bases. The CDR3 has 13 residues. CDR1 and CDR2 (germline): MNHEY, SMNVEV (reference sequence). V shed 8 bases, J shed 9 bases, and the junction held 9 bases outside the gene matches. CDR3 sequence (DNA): TGTGCCAGCGGCCTTTATAGCGGGATTGAGCAGTTCTTC. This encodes CASGLYSGIEQFF.

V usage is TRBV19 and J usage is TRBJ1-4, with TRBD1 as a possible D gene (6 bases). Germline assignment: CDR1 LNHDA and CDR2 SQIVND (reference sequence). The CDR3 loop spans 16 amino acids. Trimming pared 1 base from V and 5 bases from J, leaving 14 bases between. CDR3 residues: CASSIGTGTKNEKLFF. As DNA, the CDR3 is TGTGCCAGTAGTATAGGGACCGGGACAAAAAATGAAAAACTGTTTTTT.